This T cell receptor beta chain is from a study of T cells after yellow fever vaccination. The germline CDR1 and CDR2 sequences are MDHEN and SYDVKM. The CDR3 has 11 residues. Deletions cut 6 bases from V and 6 bases from J, with 9 bases between. TCRdb re-analysed the 5' RACE reads in MiXCR, keeping a single row per CDR3 protein. The data hold almost 600,000 distinct CDR3 sequences, with approximately 12% observed a single time. The sequence derives from a young man who received the YFV17D yellow fever vaccine. The starting material was PBMCs, obtained on the day of the yellow fever booster vaccination. The chain links TRBV28 to TRBJ2-7; a possible D gene is TRBD2 (5 bases). CDR3 nucleotide sequence: TGTGCCAGCAGGAGAAGCGGCGAGCAGTACTTC. It codes for CASRRSGEQYF.